What follows are 26 T cell receptor beta chains derived from one specimen sequenced in a study of blood T cell repertoires in COVID-19. This table comes from immunoSEQ multiplex PCR, and its TCRdb copy is limited to in-frame clones, with some not included. The data contain some 100,000 clones, almost 90% of them singletons. The specimen sequenced was peripheral blood. These receptors originate from a man aged 50 to 59 with COVID-19, enrolled during active disease.

The chain combines TRBV27 with TRBJ1-1; perhaps TRBD1 as D (6 bases). CDR1 MNHEY and CDR2 SMNVEV come from the germline V gene (reference sequence). This CDR3 region has 13 residues. V lost 6 bases and J lost 5, with 13 bases in between. The CDR3 sequence is CASSPGARTEAFF. DNA of the CDR3: TGTGCCAGCAGCCCAGGGGCTCGGACTGAAGCTTTCTTT.

The chain uses TRBV19 and TRBJ1-5; no reliable D call. The CDR3 loop spans 17 amino acids. V lost 5 bases, J lost 0 bases, and 17 bases lay in between. The germline V gene has CDR1 LNHDA and CDR2 SQIVND (reference sequence). CDR3 sequence (DNA): TGTGCCAGTAGTCTTATGGGCCAACCGAATAGCAATCAGCCCCAGCATTTT. Its translation: CASSLMGQPNSNQPQHF.

V and J are TRBV24-1 and TRBJ2-2, with D maybe TRBD2 (6 bases). V lost 3 bases, J lost 0 bases, and 16 bases lay in between. The CDR3 runs to 18 residues. Germline CDR1 and CDR2: KGHDR and SFDVKD. CDR3 residues: CATSDGGGPPSNTGELFF. The CDR3 bases are TGTGCCACCAGTGATGGTGGAGGGCCCCCTTCGAACACCGGGGAGCTGTTTTTT.

This chain links TRBV27 with TRBJ1-2; tentatively, D is TRBD1 (5 bases). CDR3 length equals 12 residues. Germline V gene lookup returns CDR1 MNHEY and CDR2 SMNVEV (reference sequence). The V and J ends lost 10 bases and 4 bases respectively, with 13 bases between them. The CDR3 loop reads CATGPGVYGYTF. DNA for the CDR3: TGTGCCACCGGTCCGGGGGTCTATGGCTACACCTTC.

This chain connects TRBV18 to TRBJ1-3, with D unresolved. The CDR3 totals 14 residues. The V end lost 2 bases, the J end lost 1 base, and 6 bases lay between the germline ends. Germline V gene sequence: CDR1 KGHSH, CDR2 LQKENI. The CDR3 protein is CASSPAGSGNTIYF. The DNA for the CDR3 is TGTGCCAGCTCACCAGCCGGGTCTGGAAACACCATATATTTT.

This chain joins TRBV6-1 and TRBJ1-2; TRBD1 aligns across 7 bases. The trim removed 1 base at V and 7 bases at J, leaving 9 bases unmatched. Germline V gene data show CDR1 as MNHNS and CDR2 as SASEGT. The CDR3 contains 15 residues. DNA for the CDR3: TGTGCCAGCAGTGAAGTAGAGGGGGCGACCAGTGGCTACACCTTC. Protein product: CASSEVEGATSGYTF.

The chain joins TRBV5-1 to TRBJ2-3; TRBD2 agrees at 8 bases. V shed 0 bases, J shed 0 bases, and the junction held 3 bases outside the gene matches. Germline CDR1 and CDR2: SGHRS and YFSETQ. The CDR3 loop spans 16 amino acids. The CDR3 reads CASSLATSGSTDTQYF. Here the CDR3 DNA reads TGCGCCAGCAGCTTGGCCACTAGCGGAAGCACAGATACGCAGTATTTT.

This chain connects TRBV15 to TRBJ2-1; weak D call: TRBD1 (5 bases). Germline V CDR1 and CDR2: LNHNV, YYDKDF (reference sequence). The CDR3 has 16 residues. V gave up 0 bases and J gave up 2 bases, with 11 bases separating them. The CDR3 here is CATSRDQGSPYNEQFF. In DNA, the CDR3 is TGTGCCACCAGCAGAGACCAGGGTTCGCCCTACAATGAGCAGTTCTTC.

The chain combines TRBV19 with TRBJ2-3; weak D call: TRBD2 (5 bases). Germline V lookup: CDR1 LNHDA, CDR2 SQIVND (reference sequence). CDR3 length equals 12 residues. V was trimmed by 10 bases and J by 5 bases, leaving 13 bases between them. CDR3 nucleotides: TGTGCCACCCGGGGAATGGGAGATACGCAGTATTTT. This encodes CATRGMGDTQYF.

A few counts support this clone. CDR3 DNA sequence: TGTGCCAGCAGCGCCGGGACAGGGAGTGAAGCTTTCTTT. It is translated as CASSAGTGSEAFF. The chain joins TRBV6-4 to TRBJ1-1; 9 bases are shared with TRBD1. Losses at the gene ends were 6 bases for V and 7 bases for J; bases not matched to a gene: 6. CDR3 length: 13 amino acids. Looked up from germline, CDR1 is MRHNA and CDR2 is SNTAGT.

The chain carries TRBV13 and TRBJ1-6, with 7 bases lining up with TRBD1. The CDR3 runs to 14 residues. Germline assignment: CDR1 PRHDT and CDR2 FYEKMQ (reference sequence). V trimming: 5 bases; J trimming: 9 bases; junction bases outside the gene matches: 7. The CDR3 protein is CASSLEQGGSPLHF. Here the CDR3 DNA reads TGTGCCAGCAGCCTAGAGCAGGGGGGTTCACCCCTCCACTTT.

The chain recombines TRBV29-1 with TRBJ1-4, with D unclear. V was clipped by 6 bases and J by 5 bases, with 7 bases between them. The CDR3 covers 11 residues. The germline gives CDR1 SQVTM, CDR2 ANQGSEA. As DNA, the CDR3 is TGCAGCGTGGGCCAGAATGAAAAACTGTTTTTT. Translation gives CSVGQNEKLFF.

The gene calls are TRBV6-5 and TRBJ1-3; TRBD1 might be the D (5 bases). This CDR3 has 13 amino acids. Germline V gene data show CDR1 as MNHEY and CDR2 as SVGAGI. V lost 5 bases to trimming and J lost 8 bases, with 13 bases between them. The CDR3 protein is CASSPQGFDTIYF. CDR3 in DNA: TGTGCCAGCAGTCCTCAGGGATTTGACACCATATATTTT.

The chain links TRBV19 to TRBJ1-2, with D uncertain. The CDR3 consists of 14 residues. Trimming removed 7 bases at V and 0 bases at J, with 12 bases between. Germline V gives CDR1 LNHDA, CDR2 SQIVND (reference sequence). CDR3 coding DNA: TGTGCCAGTAACGATCTAGATTCTAACTATGGCTACACCTTC. Amino acid sequence: CASNDLDSNYGYTF.

This clone appeared once. The V call is TRBV7-2, the J call TRBJ2-3, with TRBD2 matching over 7 bases. The CDR3 length is 14 residues. With 6 bases clipped from V and 4 bases from J, the junction kept 7 bases outside the gene matches. Germline V gene sequence: CDR1 SGHTA, CDR2 FQGNSA. CDR3 sequence reads: CASRGGSSADTQYF. CDR3 coding DNA: TGTGCCAGCAGGGGAGGGAGTAGCGCAGATACGCAGTATTTT.

The rearrangement uses TRBV30 and TRBJ2-1; TRBD2 aligns across 12 bases. Germline V gene lookup returns CDR1 GTSNPN and CDR2 SVGIG (reference sequence). J gave up 7 bases and V 1 base, and 8 bases lay outside the gene matches. CDR3 length: 16 residues. CDR3 sequence (DNA): TGTGCCTGGAGTGGCCCCCTAGCGGGGGGGCGGAATGAGCAGTTCTTC. This gives the protein CAWSGPLAGGRNEQFF.

The chain links TRBV18 to TRBJ1-1, with 7 bases matching TRBD1. V was pared by 6 bases and J by 3 bases, with 4 bases of the junction left unmatched. Per germline, CDR1 KGHSH and CDR2 LQKENI. The CDR3 extends over 13 amino acids. The CDR3 DNA reads as TGTGCCAGCTCGACTACAGGGGACACTGAAGCTTTCTTT. Its protein product is CASSTTGDTEAFF.

The chain recombines TRBV11-2 with TRBJ2-7, with 8 bases that match TRBD1. The CDR3 covers 14 residues. Germline CDR1 and CDR2: SGHAT and FQNNGV. Trimming took 3 bases from V and 3 from J; bases not matched to a gene: 4. DNA of the CDR3: TGTGCCAGCAGCTTCAGGGGGCCTCTCTACGAGCAGTACTTC. Encoded protein: CASSFRGPLYEQYF.

The rearrangement uses TRBV18 and TRBJ1-3; D unclear. Trimming removed 2 bases at V and 0 bases at J, with 14 bases between. This CDR3 comprises 17 residues. Germline assignment: CDR1 KGHSH and CDR2 LQKENI. The CDR3 spells CASSPEGTLISGNTIYF. Written as DNA, the CDR3 is TGTGCCAGCTCACCAGAGGGTACCTTAATCTCTGGAAACACCATATATTTT.

The gene calls are TRBV7-2 and TRBJ2-2, with TRBD2 matching over 7 bases. The junction had 6 bases not matched to a gene; V was cut back by 4 bases and J by 7 bases. CDR1 and CDR2 (germline): SGHTA, FQGNSA. This CDR3 contains 14 residues. The CDR3 bases are TGTGCCAGCAGCTCAGGACTAGAAAGCGGGGAGCTGTTTTTT. It specifies CASSSGLESGELFF.

The V call is TRBV6-2 or TRBV6-3, the J call TRBJ2-7, with 14 bases fitting TRBD2. Germline CDR1 reads MNHEY; CDR2 reads SVGEGT. The CDR3 has 15 amino acids. The V gene end was trimmed by 0 bases and the J gene end by 6 bases; junction bases not matched to a gene: 1. CDR3 nucleotide sequence: TGTGCCAGCAGTTACTCGACTAGCGGGGGGGCCGAGCAGTACTTC. Its translation is CASSYSTSGGAEQYF.

This clone was seen only once. This chain uses TRBV7-9 with TRBJ2-3; 10 nucleotides match TRBD2. CDR3 size: 16 residues. The junction had 5 bases not matched to a gene; V was cut back by 3 bases and J by 2 bases. Germline-derived CDR1 and CDR2 are SEHNR and FQNEAQ (reference sequence). In DNA form, the CDR3 reads TGTGCCAGCAGCTTGCTAGCGGGGGCGACCACAGATACGCAGTATTTT. It yields the protein CASSLLAGATTDTQYF.

This clone was found a few times. V is TRBV14 and J is TRBJ2-1; D perhaps matches TRBD1 (6 bases). Trimming removed 3 bases from V and 4 bases from J, with 16 bases in between. Germline CDR1 is SGHDN and CDR2 is FVKESK. This CDR3 has 16 residues. CDR3 sequence: CASSHQLGTPYNEQFF. The CDR3 DNA reads TGTGCCAGCAGCCACCAACTAGGGACACCATACAATGAGCAGTTCTTC.

The chain links TRBV2 to TRBJ2-3; the D gene is possibly TRBD2 (6 bases). V lost 6 bases and J 0 bases, leaving 13 bases between the germline ends. Germline V gene lookup returns CDR1 SNHLY and CDR2 FYNNEI. CDR3 length: 15 residues. The CDR3: CASRGGTASTDTQYF. The CDR3 DNA reads TGTGCCAGCAGGGGTGGGACTGCTAGCACAGATACGCAGTATTTT.

CDR3 nucleotides: TGTGCCAGCTTGACATCGATGGACACTGAAGCTTTCTTT. It translates to CASLTSMDTEAFF. The chain employs TRBV18 and TRBJ1-1; D gene uncertain. The CDR3 is 13 residues long. CDR1 and CDR2 (germline): KGHSH, LQKENI. V lost 7 bases to trimming and J lost 3 bases, with 12 bases between them.

The V gene is TRBV21-1, the J gene TRBJ1-1; no check of the table's D call, TRBD1, against the DNA was made. TRBV21-1 is marked as a pseudogene. CDR3 size: 15 residues. Here the CDR3 DNA reads TGTGCCAGCAGACTGGACAGGGTGGGGAACACTGAAGCTTTCTTT. Translating it yields CASRLDRVGNTEAFF.